These T cell receptor beta chains were read from a single sample in a study of CD8 T cells in ankylosing spondylitis. MiXCR, run by TCRdb on the 5' RACE reads, gives a single entry per CDR3 protein. In the table there are about 130,000 distinct CDR3 sequences, roughly 17% of which are singletons. Sequencing was performed on blood, either unsorted or a sorted T cell fraction (not recorded which). The receptors come from a male donor with ankylosing spondylitis. Both conserved end residues are part of each CDR3. The D gene is left open where the match is weak. Not every row has a clone size; where given, it reads once, few, many or a size class.

size: few
D: -
V: TRBV6-1
J: TRBJ1-1
DNA: TGTGCCAGCATGCGTATACGGAGGGCGAACACTGAAGCTTTCTTT
CDR3: CASMRIRRANTEAFF

size: few
D: TRBD1
V: TRBV20-1
J: TRBJ2-3
DNA: TGCAGTGCTCCGGGACAGGTCACAGATACGCAGTATTTT
CDR3: CSAPGQVTDTQYF

size: many
D: -
V: TRBV13
J: TRBJ2-7
DNA: TGTGCCAGCAGCTTCCAGAGTGAGCAGTACTTC
CDR3: CASSFQSEQYF

size: -
D: -
V: TRBV19
J: TRBJ1-2
DNA: TGTGCCAGTAGGCGGCAGAGTTCCTATGGCTACACCTTC
CDR3: CASRRQSSYGYTF

size: few
D: -
V: TRBV20-1
J: TRBJ2-1
DNA: TGCAGTGCTAGCTCTAACTACAATGAGCAGTTCTTC
CDR3: CSASSNYNEQFF

size: many
D: -
V: TRBV12-5
J: TRBJ2-1
DNA: TGTGCTAGTGGTTTGGTGTCTATTCATGAGCAGTTCTTC
CDR3: CASGLVSIHEQFF

size: few
D: TRBD1
V: TRBV5-6
J: TRBJ2-1
DNA: TGTGCCAGCAGCCAGCTAAACAGGGGCTCCTACAATGAGCAGTTCTTC
CDR3: CASSQLNRGSYNEQFF

size: -
D: -
V: TRBV5-6
J: TRBJ2-1
DNA: TGTGCCAGCAGCTTCGGCCAACTCTACAATGAGCAGTTCTTC
CDR3: CASSFGQLYNEQFF

size: many
D: TRBD2
V: TRBV6-1
J: TRBJ2-1
DNA: TGTGCCAGCACCCCTGTAGCGGGAGGGAACAATGAGCAGTTCTTC
CDR3: CASTPVAGGNNEQFF

size: -
D: TRBD1
V: TRBV28
J: TRBJ2-7
DNA: TGTGCCAGCAGTTTTGGGACAGGGCTATACGAGCAGTACTTC
CDR3: CASSFGTGLYEQYF

size: -
D: -
V: TRBV4-2
J: TRBJ1-2
DNA: TGTGCCAGCAGCCAAGACAGAGGGGGACTCTATGGCTACACCTTC
CDR3: CASSQDRGGLYGYTF

size: -
D: -
V: TRBV6-1
J: TRBJ2-7
DNA: TGTGCCAGCAGACGGGAACAAGGGGTCGCCTACGAGCAGTACTTC
CDR3: CASRREQGVAYEQYF

size: many
D: TRBD1
V: TRBV29-1
J: TRBJ2-7
DNA: TGCAGCGCCCGGCCCTTTGACAGGGGAGGCGAGCAGTACTTC
CDR3: CSARPFDRGGEQYF

size: -
D: -
V: TRBV9
J: TRBJ2-1
DNA: TGTGCCAGCCAGGGGGGAGTCAACAATGAGCAGTTCTTC
CDR3: CASQGGVNNEQFF

size: -
D: -
V: TRBV7-9
J: TRBJ1-4
DNA: TGTGCCAGCAGCTTAACCACTCGAATCGCTAATGAAAAACTGTTTTTT
CDR3: CASSLTTRIANEKLFF

size: -
D: TRBD2
V: TRBV6-2/TRBV6-3
J: TRBJ2-4
DNA: TGTGCCAGCAGTTACTCCGGACTAGCCGGAAACATTCAGTACTTC
CDR3: CASSYSGLAGNIQYF

size: many
D: -
V: TRBV28
J: TRBJ2-5
DNA: TGTGCCAGCAGTTTTAGCTTAGCGGATCAAGAGACCCAGTACTTC
CDR3: CASSFSLADQETQYF

size: few
D: -
V: TRBV12-3/TRBV12-4
J: TRBJ1-1
DNA: TGTGCCACCGACAGGAACACTGAAGCTTTCTTT
CDR3: CATDRNTEAFF

size: few
D: -
V: TRBV20-1
J: TRBJ2-7
DNA: TGCAGTGCTAGAGATCCGAGGTGGGGTAGCACACACTCCTACGAGCAGTACTTC
CDR3: CSARDPRWGSTHSYEQYF

size: -
D: -
V: TRBV29-1
J: TRBJ1-1
DNA: TGCAGCGTTGTTAACAGATTGAACACTGAAGCTTTCTTT
CDR3: CSVVNRLNTEAFF

size: many
D: TRBD1
V: TRBV27
J: TRBJ2-7
DNA: TGTGCCAGTAGACAGGGGCCCGAGCAGTACTTC
CDR3: CASRQGPEQYF

size: few
D: TRBD1
V: TRBV28
J: TRBJ1-6
DNA: TGTGTCAATCATTATTTGGGAGGACAGGGAAATTCACCCCTCCACTTT
CDR3: CVNHYLGGQGNSPLHF

size: -
D: -
V: TRBV7-9
J: TRBJ2-2
DNA: TGTGCCAGCAGCCCCTTGGGGTTAGCCGGGGAGCTGTTTTTT
CDR3: CASSPLGLAGELFF

size: few
D: -
V: TRBV7-9
J: TRBJ2-1
DNA: TGTGCCAGCAGCTTACTCGGGTCCAACAATGAGCAGTTCTTC
CDR3: CASSLLGSNNEQFF

size: -
D: -
V: TRBV5-1
J: TRBJ2-1
DNA: TGCGCCAGCAGCCGAGGGTATAGGTCCTACAATGAGCAGTTCTTC
CDR3: CASSRGYRSYNEQFF

size: -
D: TRBD2
V: TRBV5-5
J: TRBJ2-7
DNA: TGTGCCAGCAGCTTCGGGACTAGCGGGAGGAGGCCCTCCTACGAGCAGTACTTC
CDR3: CASSFGTSGRRPSYEQYF

size: few
D: -
V: TRBV4-1
J: TRBJ2-7
DNA: TGCGCCAGCAGCCGGACGGCAGGCTACGAGCAGTACTTC
CDR3: CASSRTAGYEQYF